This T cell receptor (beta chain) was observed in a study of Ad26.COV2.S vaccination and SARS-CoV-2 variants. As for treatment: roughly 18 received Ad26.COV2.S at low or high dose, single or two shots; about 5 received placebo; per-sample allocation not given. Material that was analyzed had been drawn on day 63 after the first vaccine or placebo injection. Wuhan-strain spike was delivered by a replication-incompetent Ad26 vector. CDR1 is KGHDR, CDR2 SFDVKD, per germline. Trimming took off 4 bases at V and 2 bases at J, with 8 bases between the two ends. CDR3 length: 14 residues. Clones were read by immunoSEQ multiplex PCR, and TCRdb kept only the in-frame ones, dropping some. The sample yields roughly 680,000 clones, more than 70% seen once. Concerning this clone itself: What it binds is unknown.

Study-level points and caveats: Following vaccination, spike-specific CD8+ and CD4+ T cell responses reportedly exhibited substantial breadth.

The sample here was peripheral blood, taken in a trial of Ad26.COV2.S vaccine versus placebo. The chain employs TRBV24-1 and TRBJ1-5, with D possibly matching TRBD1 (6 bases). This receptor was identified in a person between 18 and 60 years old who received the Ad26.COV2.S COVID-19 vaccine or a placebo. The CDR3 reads CATSDRGGNQPQHF. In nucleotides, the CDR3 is TGTGCCACCAGTGACAGGGGTGGCAATCAGCCCCAGCATTTT.